This section outlines one TCR beta chain sequence together with its context. The sample comes from a study of blood T cell repertoires in COVID-19. Study overall: Spain, Italy and the United States supplied samples that represented acute and convalescent COVID-19.

V was pared by 1 base and J by 0 bases, with 8 bases between. The germline V gene has CDR1 LGHDT and CDR2 YNNKEL (reference sequence). CDR3 length: 15 amino acids. In the original processing: It was from reference gene primer amplification that nucleated cell counts were estimated. Method: immunoSEQ multiplex PCR; TCRdb's copy keeps in-frame clones and lacks some. That table furnishes V, J and clone size, whereas the DNA furnished D and trimming. The table shows 80,000 to 95,000 clones, with around 75% occurring only once. Sequenced input: peripheral blood. The TCR comes from a woman in her forties or fifties with acute or convalescent COVID-19. The chain has TRBV3-1 (or the pseudogene TRBV3-2) and TRBJ2-3, with a weak D call TRBD2 (5 bases). CDR3 sequence (DNA): TGTGCCAGCAGCCAAGGCGGGCTCAGCACAGATACGCAGTATTTT. Its protein is CASSQGGLSTDTQYF.